A single sample gave rise to the 10 T cell receptor beta chains below, sequenced in a study of hypomethylating agent response in myelodysplastic syndrome. Repertoires were generated with immunoSEQ multiplex PCR, while TCRdb's copy carries only in-frame clones and drops some. The table includes under 5,500 clones, 84% detected once. The sequencing used bone marrow, collected before or after starting hypomethylating agent treatment for myelodysplastic syndrome (not recorded which). All receptors derive from a human donor with myelodysplastic syndrome.

The chain links TRBV5-6 to TRBJ1-1; D is unresolved. This CDR3 is built from 15 residues. The V end lost 1 base, the J end lost 1 base, and 11 bases lay between the germline ends. Germline-derived CDR1 and CDR2 are SGHDT and YYEEEE. In DNA, the CDR3 is TGTGCCAGCAGCTTGATCCCAGTAGGGAACACTGAAGCTTTCTTT. As protein: CASSLIPVGNTEAFF.

This clone was found a few times. The genes are TRBV9 and TRBJ2-7; D gene ambiguous. CDR1 and CDR2 (germline): SGDLS, YYNGEE. The CDR3 loop spans 11 amino acids. V dropped 1 base and J dropped 2 bases, with 1 base sitting between them. The CDR3 nucleotides are TGTGCCAGCAGCGTAACCTACGAGCAGTACTTC. Amino acid sequence: CASSVTYEQYF.

This chain joins TRBV5-4 and TRBJ2-7; D is uncertain. Germline lookup yields CDR1 SGHNT and CDR2 YYREEE (reference sequence). The CDR3 has 14 amino acids. The V and J ends lost 4 bases and 2 bases respectively, with 13 bases between them. CDR3 residues: CASSPPQEPYEQYF. DNA for the CDR3: TGTGCCAGCAGCCCACCGCAGGAGCCCTACGAGCAGTACTTC.

This clone has a single count. J is TRBJ1-2 and V is TRBV5-5, with D hard to call. Trimming left V 7 bases short and J 3 bases short, with 13 bases between. The CDR3 consists of 13 residues. Germline CDR1 is SGHKS and CDR2 is YYEKEE (reference sequence). The CDR3 nucleotides are TGTGCCAGCTTCCGGGAAGGGCACTATGGCTACACCTTC. It is translated as CASFREGHYGYTF.

This clone was counted a few times. This chain links TRBV4-1 with TRBJ2-7; TRBD1 matches at 7 bases. This CDR3 contains 15 residues. CDR1 is MGHRA and CDR2 is YSYEKL in the germline V gene. V gave up 4 bases and J gave up 2 bases; unmatched junction bases: 8. The CDR3 region has the DNA TGCGCCAGCAGCCTCACTGGGGACAGTCCCTACGAGCAGTACTTC. Its protein is CASSLTGDSPYEQYF.

The V and J genes are TRBV19 and TRBJ1-2, with TRBD1 matching 7 bases. Germline CDR1 and CDR2: LNHDA and SQIVND (reference sequence). V was clipped by 3 bases and J by 0 bases; unmatched bases: 1. The CDR3 is made up of 14 amino acids. CDR3 protein: CASSIRGANYGYTF. The CDR3 region has the DNA TGTGCCAGTAGTATCAGGGGGGCTAACTATGGCTACACCTTC. Full variable domain (outside the CDR3, taken from reference TRBV19 and TRBJ1-2): DGGITQSPKYLFRKEGQNVTLSCEQNLNHDAMYWYRQDPGQGLRLIYYSQIVNDFQKGDIAEGYSVSREKKESFPLTVTSAQKNPTAFYLCASSIRGANYGYTFGSGTRLTVV.

The rearrangement joins TRBV10-1 to TRBJ2-5, with 12 bases identical to TRBD1. J lost 10 bases, V lost 3 bases, and 6 bases had no gene match. From germline, CDR1 is WNHNN and CDR2 SYGVQD (reference sequence). The CDR3 length is 14 residues. In DNA form, the CDR3 reads TGCGCCAGCAGTGACCAGGGACAGGGGGCGGTCCAGTACTTC. This gives the protein CASSDQGQGAVQYF.

The V gene is TRBV30, the J gene TRBJ1-5; 7 bases fit TRBD1. Germline trimming cut 2 bases from V and 3 bases from J; bases unmatched to any gene: 4. Germline V lookup: CDR1 GTSNPN, CDR2 SVGIG (reference sequence). This CDR3 spans 14 amino acids. CDR3 sequence: CAWSRGQLNQPQHF. DNA of the CDR3: TGTGCCTGGAGTCGGGGACAGCTCAATCAGCCCCAGCATTTT.

This clone turned up a few times. The rearrangement links TRBV7-6 to TRBJ2-7; tentative D call: TRBD1 (5 bases). Trimming took off 1 base at V and 2 bases at J, with 12 bases between the two ends. This CDR3 is 15 amino acids long. CDR1 and CDR2 (germline): SGHVS, FNYEAQ. CDR3 sequence reads: CASSLGMGQAYEQYV. In DNA form, the CDR3 reads TGTGCCAGCAGCTTAGGCATGGGGCAGGCCTACGAGCAGTACGTC.

The chain combines TRBV4-2 with TRBJ2-3; D is possibly TRBD2 (5 bases). The CDR3 is made up of 15 amino acids. V lost 3 bases, J lost 4 bases, and 14 bases lay in between. Germline V gene data show CDR1 as LGHNA and CDR2 as YNFKEQ. This CDR3 is CASSQPLDFADTQYF. The DNA of the CDR3 is TGTGCCAGCAGCCAGCCACTAGATTTCGCAGATACGCAGTATTTT.